These 2 T cell receptor beta chains share one sample of origin, sequenced in a study of cytomegalovirus exposure and HLA in healthy donors. The study ran its PCR with 60 Vbeta and 13 Jbeta primers. Profiled with immunoSEQ multiplex PCR; TCRdb holds only in-frame clones, not every one. The sample holds about 120,000 clones, around three quarters seen once. Sequences were obtained from PBMCs. These receptors were taken from a young woman in good health and CMV-seropositive.

This clone was recorded a few times. This chain uses TRBV10-3 with TRBJ1-1, with 10 nucleotides matching TRBD1. CDR3 length: 15 amino acids. CDR1 ENHRY and CDR2 SYGVKD come from the germline V gene. With 6 bases clipped from V and 2 bases from J, the junction kept 6 bases outside the gene matches. Written as DNA, the CDR3 is TGTGCCATCAGGGGGGACAGGGGCGATAACACTGAAGCTTTCTTT. It codes for CAIRGDRGDNTEAFF.

This clone was detected once. This chain connects TRBV10-3 to TRBJ2-1; TRBD2 matches 8 bases. Germline values: CDR1 ENHRY, CDR2 SYGVKD. Trimming cost V 10 bases and J 2 bases; bases outside gene matches: 10. The CDR3 totals 15 residues. The CDR3 DNA is TGTGCCACCCACCCGGGGGGGGCGGCCTACAATGAGCAGTTCTTC. Translating gives CATHPGGAAYNEQFF.